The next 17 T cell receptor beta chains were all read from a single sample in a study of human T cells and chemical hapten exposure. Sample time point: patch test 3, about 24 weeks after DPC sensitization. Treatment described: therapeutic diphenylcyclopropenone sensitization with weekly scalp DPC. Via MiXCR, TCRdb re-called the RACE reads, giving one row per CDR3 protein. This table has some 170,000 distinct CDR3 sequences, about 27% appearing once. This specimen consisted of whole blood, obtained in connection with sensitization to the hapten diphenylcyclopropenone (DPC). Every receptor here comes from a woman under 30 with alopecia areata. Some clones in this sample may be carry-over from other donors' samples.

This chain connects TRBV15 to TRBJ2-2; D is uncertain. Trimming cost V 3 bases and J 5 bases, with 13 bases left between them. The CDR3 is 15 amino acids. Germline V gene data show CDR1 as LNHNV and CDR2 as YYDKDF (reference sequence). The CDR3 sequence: CATSRTPLRTGELFF. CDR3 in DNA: TGTGCCACCAGCAGGACCCCTCTGCGGACCGGGGAGCTGTTTTTT. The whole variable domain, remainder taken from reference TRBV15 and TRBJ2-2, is DAMVIQNPRYQVTQFGKPVTLSCSQTLNHNVMYWYQQKSSQAPKLLFHYYDKDFNNEADTPDNFQSRRPNTSFCFLDIRSPGLGDTAMYLCATSRTPLRTGELFFGEGSRLTVL.

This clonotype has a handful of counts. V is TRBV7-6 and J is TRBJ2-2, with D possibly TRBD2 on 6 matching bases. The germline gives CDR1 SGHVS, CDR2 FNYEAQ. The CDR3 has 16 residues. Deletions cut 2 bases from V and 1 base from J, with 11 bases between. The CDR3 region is CASSLSRGKNTGELFF. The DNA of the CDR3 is TGTGCCAGCAGCTTATCCCGCGGGAAGAACACCGGGGAGCTGTTTTTT.

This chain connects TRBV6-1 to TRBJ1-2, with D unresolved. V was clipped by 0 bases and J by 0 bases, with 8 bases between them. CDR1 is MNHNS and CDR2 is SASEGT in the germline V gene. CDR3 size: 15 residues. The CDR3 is CASSEALKANYGYTF. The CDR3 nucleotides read TGTGCCAGCAGTGAAGCGCTTAAAGCTAACTATGGCTACACCTTC.

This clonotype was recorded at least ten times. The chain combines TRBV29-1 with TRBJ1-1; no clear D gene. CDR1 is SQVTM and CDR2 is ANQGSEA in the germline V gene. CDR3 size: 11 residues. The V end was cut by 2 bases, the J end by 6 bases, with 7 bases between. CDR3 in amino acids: CSVERAAEAFF. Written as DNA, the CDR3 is TGCAGCGTTGAACGGGCAGCTGAAGCTTTCTTT.

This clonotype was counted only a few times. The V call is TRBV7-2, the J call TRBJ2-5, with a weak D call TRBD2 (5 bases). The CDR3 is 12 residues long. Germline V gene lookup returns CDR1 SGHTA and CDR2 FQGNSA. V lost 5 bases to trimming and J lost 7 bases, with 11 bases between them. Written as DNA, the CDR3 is TGTGCCAGCAGCCTCCCTAGCTGGACCCAGTACTTC. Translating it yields CASSLPSWTQYF.

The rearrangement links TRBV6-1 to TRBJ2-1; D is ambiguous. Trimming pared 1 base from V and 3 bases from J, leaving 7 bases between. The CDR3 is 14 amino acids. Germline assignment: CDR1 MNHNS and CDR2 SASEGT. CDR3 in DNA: TGTGCCAGCAGTGAAGGCCTGGTCTACAATGAGCAGTTCTTC. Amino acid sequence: CASSEGLVYNEQFF.

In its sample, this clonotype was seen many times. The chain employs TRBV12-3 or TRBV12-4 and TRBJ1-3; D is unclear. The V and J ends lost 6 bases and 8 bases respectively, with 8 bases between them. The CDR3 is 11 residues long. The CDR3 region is CASSQSYTIYF. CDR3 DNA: TGTGCCAGCAGCCAGAGCTACACCATATATTTT.

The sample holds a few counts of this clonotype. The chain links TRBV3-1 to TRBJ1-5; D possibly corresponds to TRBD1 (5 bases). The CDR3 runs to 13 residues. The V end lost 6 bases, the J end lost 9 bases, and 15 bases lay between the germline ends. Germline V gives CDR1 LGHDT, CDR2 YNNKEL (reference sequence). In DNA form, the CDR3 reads TGTGCCAGCAGGAACCGGGGCGAATGGCCCCAGCATTTT. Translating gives CASRNRGEWPQHF. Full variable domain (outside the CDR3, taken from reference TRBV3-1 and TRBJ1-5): DTAVSQTPKYLVTQMGNDKSIKCEQNLGHDTMYWYKQDSKKFLKIMFSYNNKELIINETVPNRFSPKSPDKAHLNLHINSLELGDSAVYFCASRNRGEWPQHFGDGTRLSIL.

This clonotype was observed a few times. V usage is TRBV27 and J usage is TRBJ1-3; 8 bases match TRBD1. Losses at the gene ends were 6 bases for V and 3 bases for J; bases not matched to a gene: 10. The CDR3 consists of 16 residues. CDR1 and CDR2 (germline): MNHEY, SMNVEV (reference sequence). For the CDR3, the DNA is TGTGCCAGCAGGGGGAGGACAGGGCCTTTTGGAAACACCATATATTTT. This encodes CASRGRTGPFGNTIYF.

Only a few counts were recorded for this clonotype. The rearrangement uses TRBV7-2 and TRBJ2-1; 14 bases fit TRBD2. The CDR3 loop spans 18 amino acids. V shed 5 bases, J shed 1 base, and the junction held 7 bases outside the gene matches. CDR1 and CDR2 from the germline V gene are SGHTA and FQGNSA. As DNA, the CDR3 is TGTGCCAGCAGCCGGGGACTAGCGGGGGCTTTTTCCTACAATGAGCAGTTCTTC. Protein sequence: CASSRGLAGAFSYNEQFF. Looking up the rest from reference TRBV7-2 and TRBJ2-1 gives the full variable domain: GAGVSQSPSNKVTEKGKDVELRCDPISGHTALYWYRQSLGQGLEFLIYFQGNSAPDKSGLPSDRFSAERTGGSVSTLTIQRTQQEDSAVYLCASSRGLAGAFSYNEQFFGPGTRLTVL.

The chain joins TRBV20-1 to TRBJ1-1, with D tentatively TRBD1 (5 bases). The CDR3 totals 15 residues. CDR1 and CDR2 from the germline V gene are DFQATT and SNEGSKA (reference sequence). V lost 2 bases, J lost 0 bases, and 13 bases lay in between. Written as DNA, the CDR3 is TGCAGTGCTAGAAACCCCGCGGGGGTGAACACTGAAGCTTTCTTT. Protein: CSARNPAGVNTEAFF.

CDR3 loop: CASNHRANTEAFF. The CDR3 coding sequence is TGTGCCAGCAACCACAGGGCCAACACTGAAGCTTTCTTT. The V call is TRBV25-1, the J call TRBJ1-1, with a tentative D call TRBD1 (6 bases). The germline V and J ends were trimmed by 7 bases and 2 bases, with 11 bases remaining between them. The CDR3 is 13 residues long. Germline V gene data show CDR1 as MGHDK and CDR2 as SYGVNS.

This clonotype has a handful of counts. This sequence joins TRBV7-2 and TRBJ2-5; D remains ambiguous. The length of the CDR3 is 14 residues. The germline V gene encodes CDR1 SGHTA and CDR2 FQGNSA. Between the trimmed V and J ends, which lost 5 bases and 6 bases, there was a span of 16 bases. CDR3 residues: CASSRNGEVKTQYF. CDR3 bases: TGTGCCAGCAGCCGAAATGGGGAAGTGAAGACCCAGTACTTC.

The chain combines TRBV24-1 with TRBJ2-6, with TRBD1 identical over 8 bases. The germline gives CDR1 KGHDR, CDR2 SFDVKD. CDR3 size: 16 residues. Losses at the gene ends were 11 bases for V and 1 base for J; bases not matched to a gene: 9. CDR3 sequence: CANSTGTGSGANVLTF. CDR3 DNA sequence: TGTGCCAACTCAACCGGGACAGGTTCTGGGGCCAACGTCCTGACTTTC.

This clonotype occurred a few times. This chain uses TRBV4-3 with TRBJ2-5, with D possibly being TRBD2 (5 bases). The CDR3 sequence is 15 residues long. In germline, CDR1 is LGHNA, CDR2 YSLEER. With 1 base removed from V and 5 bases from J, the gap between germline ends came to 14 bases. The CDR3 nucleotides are TGCGCCAGCAGCCAAGGGACTGGGTCGATCGAGACCCAGTACTTC. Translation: CASSQGTGSIETQYF.

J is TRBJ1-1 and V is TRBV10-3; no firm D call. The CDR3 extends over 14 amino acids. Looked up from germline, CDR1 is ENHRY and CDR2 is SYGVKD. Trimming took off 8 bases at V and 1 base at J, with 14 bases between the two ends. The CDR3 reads CAIGKTAGNTEAFF. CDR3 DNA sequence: TGTGCCATCGGGAAAACAGCGGGGAACACTGAAGCTTTCTTT.

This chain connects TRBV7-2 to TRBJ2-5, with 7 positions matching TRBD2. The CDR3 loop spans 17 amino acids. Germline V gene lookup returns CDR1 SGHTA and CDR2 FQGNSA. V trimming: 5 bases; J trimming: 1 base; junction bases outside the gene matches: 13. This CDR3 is CASSRFGSGAIQETQYF. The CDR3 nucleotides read TGTGCCAGCAGCCGCTTTGGGAGCGGGGCGATCCAAGAGACCCAGTACTTC. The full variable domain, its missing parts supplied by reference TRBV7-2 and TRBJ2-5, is GAGVSQSPSNKVTEKGKDVELRCDPISGHTALYWYRQSLGQGLEFLIYFQGNSAPDKSGLPSDRFSAERTGGSVSTLTIQRTQQEDSAVYLCASSRFGSGAIQETQYFGPGTRLLVL.